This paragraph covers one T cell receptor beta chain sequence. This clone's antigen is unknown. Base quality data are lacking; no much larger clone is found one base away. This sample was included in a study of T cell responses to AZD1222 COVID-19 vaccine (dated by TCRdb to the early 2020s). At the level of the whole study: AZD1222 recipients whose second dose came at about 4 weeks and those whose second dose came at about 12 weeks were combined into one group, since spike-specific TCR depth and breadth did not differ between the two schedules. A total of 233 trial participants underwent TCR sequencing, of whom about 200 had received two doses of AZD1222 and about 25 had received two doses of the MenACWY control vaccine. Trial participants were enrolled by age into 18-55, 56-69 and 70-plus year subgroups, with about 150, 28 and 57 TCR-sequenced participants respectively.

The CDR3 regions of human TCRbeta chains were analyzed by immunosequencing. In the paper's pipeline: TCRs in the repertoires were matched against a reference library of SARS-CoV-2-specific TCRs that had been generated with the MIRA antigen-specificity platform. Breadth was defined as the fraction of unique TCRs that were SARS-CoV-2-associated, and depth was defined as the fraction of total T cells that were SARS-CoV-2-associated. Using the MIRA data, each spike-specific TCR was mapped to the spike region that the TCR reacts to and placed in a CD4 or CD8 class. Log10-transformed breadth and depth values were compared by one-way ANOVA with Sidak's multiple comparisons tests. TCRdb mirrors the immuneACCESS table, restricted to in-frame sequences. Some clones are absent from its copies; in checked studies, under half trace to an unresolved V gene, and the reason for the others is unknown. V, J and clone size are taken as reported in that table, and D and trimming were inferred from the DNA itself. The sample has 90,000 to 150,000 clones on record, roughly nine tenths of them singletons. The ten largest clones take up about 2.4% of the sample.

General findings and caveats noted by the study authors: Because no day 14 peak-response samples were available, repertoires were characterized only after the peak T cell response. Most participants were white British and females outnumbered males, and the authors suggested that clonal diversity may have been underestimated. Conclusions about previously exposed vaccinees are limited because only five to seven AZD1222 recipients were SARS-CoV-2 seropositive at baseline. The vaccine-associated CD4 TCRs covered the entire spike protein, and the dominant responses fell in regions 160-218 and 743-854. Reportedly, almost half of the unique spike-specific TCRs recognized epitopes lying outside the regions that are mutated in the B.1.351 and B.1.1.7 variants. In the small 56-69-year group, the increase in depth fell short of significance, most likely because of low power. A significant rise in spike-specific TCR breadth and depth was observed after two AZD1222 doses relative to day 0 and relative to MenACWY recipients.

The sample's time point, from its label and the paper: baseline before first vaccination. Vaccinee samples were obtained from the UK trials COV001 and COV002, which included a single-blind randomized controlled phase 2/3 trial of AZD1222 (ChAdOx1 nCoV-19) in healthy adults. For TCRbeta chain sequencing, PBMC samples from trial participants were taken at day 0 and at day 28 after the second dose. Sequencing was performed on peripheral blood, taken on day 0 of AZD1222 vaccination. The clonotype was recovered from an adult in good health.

Here the CDR3 is given as CASSSRYEQYF. The nucleotide sequence reads as follows: TGTGCCAGCAGTTCCCGTTACGAGCAGTACTTC. In this chain, TRBV28 is recombined with TRBJ2-7, with the D gene call left open. Cut back by 4 bases and 4 bases, the V and J ends lie 5 bases apart. Via the germline V gene, CDR1 is MDHEN and CDR2 SYDVKM. CDR3 length: 11 amino acids, cysteine to phenylalanine. Only the CDR3 portion is preserved as DNA: 33 bases, with reading frame beginning at the first base.